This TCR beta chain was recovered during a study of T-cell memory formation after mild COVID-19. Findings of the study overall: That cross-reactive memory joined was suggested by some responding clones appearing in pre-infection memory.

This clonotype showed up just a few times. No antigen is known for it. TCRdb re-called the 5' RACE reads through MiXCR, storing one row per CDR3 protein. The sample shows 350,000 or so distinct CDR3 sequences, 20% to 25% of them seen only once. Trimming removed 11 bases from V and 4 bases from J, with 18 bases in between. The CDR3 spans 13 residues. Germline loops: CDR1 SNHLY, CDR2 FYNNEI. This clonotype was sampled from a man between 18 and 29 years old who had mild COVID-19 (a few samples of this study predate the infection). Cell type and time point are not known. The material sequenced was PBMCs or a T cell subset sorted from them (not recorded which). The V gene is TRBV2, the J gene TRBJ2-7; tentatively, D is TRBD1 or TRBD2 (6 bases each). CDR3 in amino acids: CAAEAEGVYEQYF. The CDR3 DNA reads TGTGCCGCGGAGGCGGAGGGGGTTTACGAGCAGTACTTC.